One sample yielded the 2 T cell receptor beta chains listed below, sequenced in a study of T cells in localized non-small cell lung cancer. Profiled with immunoSEQ multiplex PCR; TCRdb holds only in-frame clones, not every one. The sample yields some 4,000 clones, about 25% seen once. Sequencing was performed on lung tumor tissue, taken before any cancer treatment. These receptor sequences come from a woman between 35 and 75 years old with stage I lung adenocarcinoma.

This clone was found a few times. The chain carries TRBV7-2 and TRBJ1-5; no firm D call. The CDR3 has 13 amino acids. V dropped 1 base and J dropped 7 bases, with 8 bases sitting between them. Germline CDR1 reads SGHTA; CDR2 reads FQGNSA. The CDR3 here is CASSLGGSQPQHF. CDR3 nucleotide sequence: TGTGCCAGCAGCTTAGGCGGAAGCCAGCCCCAGCATTTT.

The J gene is TRBJ2-7, the V gene TRBV29-1; 7 bases are a match to TRBD2. The V and J ends lost 6 bases and 2 bases, in that order; junction bases with no gene match: 10. The CDR3 length is 14 residues. CDR1 is SQVTM and CDR2 is ANQGSEA in the germline V gene. Here the CDR3 DNA reads TGCAGCGTAGGACGTGCGGGGGAAACCTACGAGCAGTACTTC. It yields the protein CSVGRAGETYEQYF.